This T cell receptor beta chain was recorded in a study of blood T cells in healthy people across ages. Whole-study results and caveats: With age, beta diversity per million T cells declined roughly linearly, significantly by about 37. Calculation of diversity from one million T cells yielded estimates considered to be underestimates. Donor CMV status was unknown, possibly confounding expanded clonotype changes.

Germline CDR1 is SGDLS and CDR2 is YYNGEE. J lost 0 bases, V lost 2 bases, and 3 bases had no gene match. The CDR3 runs to 15 residues. On this clonotype: Its antigen is as yet unknown.

The authors ran a second PCR of roughly 6 to 11 cycles using a sample-barcoded 5' primer and a J-beta primer mix. TCRdb redid the calling of the 5' RACE reads with MiXCR, one entry per CDR3 protein. The sample carries about 1.6 million distinct CDR3 sequences, approximately 32% recorded once. The people who gave samples were healthy Caucasians from Russia, aged roughly 6 to 90. The clonotype originates from a woman in her thirties in good health. V gene TRBV9 combines with J gene TRBJ2-5; 8 bases match TRBD2. Material for sequencing was blood. For the CDR3, the DNA is TGTGCCAGCAGCGTGGGCGGGAGGTACCAAGAGACCCAGTACTTC. Protein sequence: CASSVGGRYQETQYF.